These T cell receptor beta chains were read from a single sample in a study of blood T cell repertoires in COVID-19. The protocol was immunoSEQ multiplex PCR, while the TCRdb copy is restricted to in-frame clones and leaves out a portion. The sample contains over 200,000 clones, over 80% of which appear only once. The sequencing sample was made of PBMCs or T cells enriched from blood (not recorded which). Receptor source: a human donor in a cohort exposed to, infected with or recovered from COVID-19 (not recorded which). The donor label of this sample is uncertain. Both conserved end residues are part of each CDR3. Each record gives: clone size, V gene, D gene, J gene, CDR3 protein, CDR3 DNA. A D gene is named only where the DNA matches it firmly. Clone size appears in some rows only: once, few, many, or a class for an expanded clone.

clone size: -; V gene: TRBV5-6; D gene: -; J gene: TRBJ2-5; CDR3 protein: CASSFGTLGGATQYF; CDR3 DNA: TGTGCCAGCAGCTTCGGGACCCTTGGGGGGGCGACCCAGTACTTC
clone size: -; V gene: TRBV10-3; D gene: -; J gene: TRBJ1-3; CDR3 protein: CAISVGREENTIYF; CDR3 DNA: TGTGCCATCAGTGTGGGCAGGGAGGAAAACACCATATATTTT
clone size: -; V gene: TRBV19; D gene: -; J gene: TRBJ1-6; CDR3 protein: CASTTDSYNSPLHF; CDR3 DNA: TGTGCCAGTACCACGGACAGTTATAATTCACCCCTCCACTTT
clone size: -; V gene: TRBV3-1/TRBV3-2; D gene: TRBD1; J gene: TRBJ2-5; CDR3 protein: CASSRDRGETQYF; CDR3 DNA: TGTGCCAGCAGCCGAGACAGGGGAGAGACCCAGTACTTC
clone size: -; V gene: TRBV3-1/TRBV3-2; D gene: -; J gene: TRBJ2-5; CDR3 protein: CASRRGGGRETQYF; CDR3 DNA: TGTGCCAGCAGAAGGGGGGGCGGGAGAGAGACCCAGTACTTC
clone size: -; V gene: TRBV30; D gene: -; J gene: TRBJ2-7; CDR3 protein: CAGTRGSYEQYF; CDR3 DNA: TGTGCCGGGACTCGGGGATCCTACGAGCAGTACTTC
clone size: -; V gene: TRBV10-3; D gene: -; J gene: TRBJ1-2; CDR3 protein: CAISGTGVSDGYTF; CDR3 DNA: TGTGCCATCAGTGGGACCGGGGTAAGCGATGGCTACACCTTC
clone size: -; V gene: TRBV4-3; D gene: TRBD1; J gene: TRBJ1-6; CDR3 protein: CASSQVPGQGYSPLHF; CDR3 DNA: TGCGCCAGCAGCCAAGTTCCAGGACAGGGCTATTCACCCCTCCACTTT
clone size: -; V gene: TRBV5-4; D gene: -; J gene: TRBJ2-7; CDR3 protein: CASSLMGGGEQYF; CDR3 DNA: TGTGCCAGCAGCTTGATGGGAGGAGGCGAGCAGTACTTC
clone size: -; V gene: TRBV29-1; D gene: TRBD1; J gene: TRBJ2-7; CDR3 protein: CSVVRQGSSYEQYF; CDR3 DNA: TGCAGCGTTGTCAGACAGGGGAGTTCCTACGAGCAGTACTTC
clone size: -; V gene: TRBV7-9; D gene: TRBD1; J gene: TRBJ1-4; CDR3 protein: CASSVPLAGGEKLFF; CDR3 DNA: TGTGCCAGCAGCGTCCCTTTGGCAGGGGGTGAAAAACTGTTTTTT
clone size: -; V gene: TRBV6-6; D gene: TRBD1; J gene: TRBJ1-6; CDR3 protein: CASSYRGQGDSPLHF; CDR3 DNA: TGTGCCAGCAGTTACAGGGGACAGGGAGATTCACCCCTCCACTTT
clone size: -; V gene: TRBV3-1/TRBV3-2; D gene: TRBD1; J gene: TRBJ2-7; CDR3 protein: CASPGTGQSYEQYF; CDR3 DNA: TGTGCCAGCCCTGGGACAGGGCAATCCTACGAGCAGTACTTC
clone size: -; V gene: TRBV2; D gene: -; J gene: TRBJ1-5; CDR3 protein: CASSEWSAGQPQHF; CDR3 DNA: TGTGCCAGCAGTGAGTGGTCGGCAGGGCAGCCCCAGCATTTT
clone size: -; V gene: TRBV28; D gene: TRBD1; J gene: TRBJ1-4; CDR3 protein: CASSLGGQRNNEKLFF; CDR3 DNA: TGTGCCAGCAGTTTAGGGGGACAGAGGAATAATGAAAAACTGTTTTTT
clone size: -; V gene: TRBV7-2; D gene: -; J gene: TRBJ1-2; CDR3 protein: CASSSRQAEQGYTF; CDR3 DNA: TGTGCCAGCAGCTCGCGACAGGCCGAGCAGGGCTACACCTTC
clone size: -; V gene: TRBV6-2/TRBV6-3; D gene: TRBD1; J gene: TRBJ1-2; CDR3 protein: CASSYQGDRVYGYTF; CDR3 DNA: TGTGCCAGCAGTTACCAGGGGGACAGAGTCTATGGCTACACCTTC
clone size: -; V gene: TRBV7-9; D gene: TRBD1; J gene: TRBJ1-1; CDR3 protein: CAGGQGLGTEAFF; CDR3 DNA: TGTGCCGGCGGACAGGGTCTGGGTACTGAAGCTTTCTTT
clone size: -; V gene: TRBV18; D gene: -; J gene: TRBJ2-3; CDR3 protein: CASSPPSTDTQYF; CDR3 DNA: TGTGCCAGCTCACCCCCGAGTACCGATACGCAGTATTTT
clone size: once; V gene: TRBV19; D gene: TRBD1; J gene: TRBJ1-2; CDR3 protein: CASSVQGRSGGYTF; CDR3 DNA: TGTGCCAGTAGTGTACAGGGGCGCAGTGGCGGCTACACCTTC
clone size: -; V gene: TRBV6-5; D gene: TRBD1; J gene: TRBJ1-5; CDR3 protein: CASRGDRGIGPQHF; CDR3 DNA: TGTGCCAGCAGGGGGGACAGGGGTATAGGGCCCCAGCATTTT
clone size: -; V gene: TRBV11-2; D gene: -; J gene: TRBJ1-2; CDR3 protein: CASSLEAALNYGYTF; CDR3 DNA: TGTGCCAGCAGCTTAGAGGCGGCCCTCAACTATGGCTACACCTTC
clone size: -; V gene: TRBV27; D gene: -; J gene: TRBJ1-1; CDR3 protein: CASSFAGRRNTEAFF; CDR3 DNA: TGTGCCAGCAGCTTTGCTGGGAGGAGGAACACTGAAGCTTTCTTT
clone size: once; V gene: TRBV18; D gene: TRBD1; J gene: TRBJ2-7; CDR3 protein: CASSDRDRVYEQYF; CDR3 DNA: TGTGCCAGCTCAGACCGGGACAGGGTTTACGAGCAGTACTTC
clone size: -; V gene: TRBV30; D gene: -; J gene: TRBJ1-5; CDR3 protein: CAWGDISNQPQHF; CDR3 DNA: TGTGCCTGGGGGGACATTAGCAATCAGCCCCAGCATTTT
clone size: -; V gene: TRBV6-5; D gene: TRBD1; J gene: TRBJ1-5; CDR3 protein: CASSYPSGGHQPQHF; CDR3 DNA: TGTGCCAGCAGTTACCCTTCAGGGGGCCATCAGCCCCAGCATTTT
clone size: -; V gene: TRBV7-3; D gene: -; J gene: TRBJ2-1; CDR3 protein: CASSPTGGNEQFF; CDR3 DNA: TGTGCCAGCAGCCCGACAGGTGGCAATGAGCAGTTCTTC
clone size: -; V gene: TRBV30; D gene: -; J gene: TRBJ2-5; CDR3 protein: CAWSQETQYF; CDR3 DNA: TGTGCCTGGAGTCAGGAGACCCAGTACTTC
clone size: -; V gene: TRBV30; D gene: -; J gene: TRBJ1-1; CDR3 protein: CAWQDKMNTEAFF; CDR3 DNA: TGTGCCTGGCAGGACAAGATGAACACTGAAGCTTTCTTT
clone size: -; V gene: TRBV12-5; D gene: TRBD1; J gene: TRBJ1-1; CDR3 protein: CASGLPRDRVALMNTEAFF; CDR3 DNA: TGTGCTAGTGGTTTGCCACGGGACAGGGTGGCCCTCATGAACACTGAAGCTTTCTTT
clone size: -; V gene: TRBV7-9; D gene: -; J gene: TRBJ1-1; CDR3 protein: CASSLAVGVNTEAFF; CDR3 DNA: TGTGCCAGCAGCTTAGCGGTAGGAGTAAACACTGAAGCTTTCTTT
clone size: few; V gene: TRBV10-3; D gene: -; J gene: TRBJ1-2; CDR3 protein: CAISEERRLLYGYTF; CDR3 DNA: TGTGCCATCAGTGAAGAGCGGCGTCTGCTCTATGGCTACACCTTC
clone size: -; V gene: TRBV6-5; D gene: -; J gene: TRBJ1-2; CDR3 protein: CASSPRDVTNYGYTF; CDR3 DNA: TGTGCCAGCAGTCCGCGGGACGTTACTAACTATGGCTACACCTTC
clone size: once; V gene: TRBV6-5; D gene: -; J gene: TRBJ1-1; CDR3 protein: CASSYSVNTEAFF; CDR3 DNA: TGTGCCAGCAGTTATTCGGTGAACACTGAAGCTTTCTTT
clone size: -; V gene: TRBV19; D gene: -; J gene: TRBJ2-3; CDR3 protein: CASSIGGAADTQYF; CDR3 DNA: TGTGCCAGTAGTATTGGCGGGGCCGCAGATACGCAGTATTTT
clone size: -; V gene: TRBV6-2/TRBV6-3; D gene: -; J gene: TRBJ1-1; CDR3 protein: CASSWRGGLDEAFF; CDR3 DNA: TGTGCCAGCAGTTGGCGGGGGGGACTAGACGAAGCTTTCTTT